This T cell receptor beta chain was found in a study of blood T cells in healthy people across ages. Notes on the study in general: Roughly linear declines in TCR beta diversity per million T cells occurred with age.

Then a second PCR, running roughly 6 to 12 cycles, was carried out with a sample-barcoded 5' primer and a J-beta primer mix. Each sample yielded at least 2.5 million CDR3-containing paired-end reads. TCRdb itself ran the 5' RACE reads through MiXCR, one entry per CDR3 protein. The sample includes hundreds of thousands of distinct CDR3 sequences, roughly 21% seen only once; the top ten take roughly 3.4%. In the case of this clonotype: Its antigen is not known.

Germline V gene lookup returns CDR1 LGHNT and CDR2 FRNRAP. The V segment lost 6 bases and the J segment 5 bases; nucleotides outside the gene matches: 6. CDR3 size: 14 residues. Material for sequencing was blood. The rearrangement links TRBV12-5 to TRBJ2-7, with 11 bases identical to TRBD2. The receptor was derived from a man between 70 and 80 years old in good health. CDR3 protein: CASGPTSGSHEQYF. CDR3 nucleotides: TGTGCTAGTGGCCCAACTAGCGGGAGCCACGAGCAGTACTTC.